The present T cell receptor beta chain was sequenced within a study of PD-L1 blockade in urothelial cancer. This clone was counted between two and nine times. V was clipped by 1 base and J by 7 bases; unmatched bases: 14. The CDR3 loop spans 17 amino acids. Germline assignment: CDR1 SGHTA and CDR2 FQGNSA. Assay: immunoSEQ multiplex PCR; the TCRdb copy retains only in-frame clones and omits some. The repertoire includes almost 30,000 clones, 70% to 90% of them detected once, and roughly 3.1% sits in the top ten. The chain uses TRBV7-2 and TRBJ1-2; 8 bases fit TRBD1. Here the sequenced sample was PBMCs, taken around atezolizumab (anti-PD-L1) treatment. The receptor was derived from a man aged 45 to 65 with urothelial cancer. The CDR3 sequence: CASSLGSGGLTVFGYTF. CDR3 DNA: TGTGCCAGCAGCTTAGGTTCAGGGGGCCTTACTGTATTTGGCTACACCTTC.